A selection of T cell receptor beta chains follows, all from one sample in a study of T cells in Graves' hyperthyroidism and ophthalmopathy. TCRdb reprocessed the multiplex PCR reads via MiXCR and lists one record per CDR3 protein. The sample has over 300,000 distinct CDR3 sequences; roughly 13% are singletons. Sequencing was performed on blood. The receptors here all came from a woman in her 40s with Graves' ophthalmopathy. CDR3s include the opening cysteine and the closing phenylalanine or tryptophan. D genes are given only for firm matches. The listing skips clone size in some rows; elsewhere it reads once, few, many or a size class.

d_call j_call v_call clone_size cdr3_nt cdr3_aa
. TRBJ1-2 TRBV12-3/TRBV12-4 many TGTGCCAGCAGTTCGGGACACCCCTATGGCTACACCTTC CASSSGHPYGYTF
. TRBJ1-3 TRBV27 few TGTGCCAGCGCGCGGGGTTATGGAAACACCATATATTTT CASARGYGNTIYF
. TRBJ2-4 TRBV11-2 . TGTGCCAGCAGCCTGAATTCGTGGGTAAGCCCGAACATTCAGTACTTC CASSLNSWVSPNIQYF
TRBD2 TRBJ2-5 TRBV20-1 . TGCAGTGCTAGAGATTATTTGTCGGGGGGGCCCAAGACCCAGTACTTC CSARDYLSGGPKTQYF
TRBD2 TRBJ2-3 TRBV28 many TGTGCCAGCAGTGGCGGGGGGGTTACAGATACGCAGTATTTT CASSGGGVTDTQYF
. TRBJ2-6 TRBV6-5 few TGTGCCAGCAGTTACTCCGGGGTGTCTGGGGCCAACGTCCTGACTTTC CASSYSGVSGANVLTF
. TRBJ2-5 TRBV12-5 many TGTGCTAGTGCTGCTCCGGAGGAGACCCAGTACTTC CASAAPEETQYF
TRBD2 TRBJ2-3 TRBV7-6 many TGTGCCAGCAGCCTTAGCGGGAGGGAGACAGATACGCAGTATTTT CASSLSGRETDTQYF
. TRBJ1-1 TRBV6-1 many TGTGCCAGCAGTGAGGGCAGTGTGACTGAAGCTTTCTTT CASSEGSVTEAFF
. TRBJ2-1 TRBV11-3 few TGTGCCAGCAGCTTAGGAGGGGGGGCCCTTGAGCAGTTCTTC CASSLGGGALEQFF
. TRBJ1-5 TRBV19 many TGTGCCAGTAGTCCCCCGGGGACTCAGCCCCAGCATTTT CASSPPGTQPQHF
TRBD1 TRBJ1-2 TRBV7-9 . TGTGCCAGCAGCTTAGGCAGGGGGCTGGACTATGGCTACACCTTC CASSLGRGLDYGYTF
TRBD2 TRBJ2-5 TRBV28 . TGTGCCAGCAGTGAATCCCTAGCGGGGGCAGAGACCCAGTACTTC CASSESLAGAETQYF
. TRBJ2-1 TRBV5-1 many TGCGCCAGCCGGCAGGACGAGGTGCATCATGAGCAGTTCTTC CASRQDEVHHEQFF
. TRBJ2-1 TRBV11-3 few TGTGCCAGCAGCTTAGGTTCGGTCAACCAGTTCTTC CASSLGSVNQFF
TRBD2 TRBJ2-7 TRBV10-3 few TGTGCCATCAGTGGCCCGGGGACTAGCGGGAATGTCTACGAGCAGTACTTC CAISGPGTSGNVYEQYF
. TRBJ2-1 TRBV2 many TGTGCCAGCAGTGATTTGGGGTACAATGAGCAGTTCTTC CASSDLGYNEQFF
. TRBJ1-1 TRBV5-4 . TGTGCCAGCAGCCTACCAGGCGATAACACTGAAGCTTTCTTT CASSLPGDNTEAFF
TRBD2 TRBJ2-5 TRBV20-1 many TGCAGTGCTAGACCTCATAGCGGGGGATACCAAGAGACCCAGTACTTC CSARPHSGGYQETQYF
. TRBJ2-1 TRBV20-1 many TGCAGTGCCCTGGGCGGGGCCCCTCAATACAATGAGCAGTTCTTC CSALGGAPQYNEQFF
TRBD2 TRBJ2-1 TRBV7-9 many TGTGCCAGCAGACCAGGACTAGCGGGAGGTCGCTCCTACAATGAGCAGTTCTTC CASRPGLAGGRSYNEQFF
TRBD2 TRBJ2-1 TRBV12-3/TRBV12-4 many TGTGCCAGCAGTGATTTGGGACTAGCGGTCAATGAGCAGTTCTTC CASSDLGLAVNEQFF
. TRBJ1-2 TRBV25-1 few TGTGCCAGCAGTGGGGGCCGGGGAAACTATGGCTACACCTTC CASSGGRGNYGYTF
TRBD1 TRBJ2-1 TRBV6-5 few TGTGCCAGCAGTTACCGACAGGGTTGGGATGAGCAGTTCTTC CASSYRQGWDEQFF
TRBD2 TRBJ2-2 TRBV28 many TGTGCCAGCAGTTTCCCGGGACTAGCGGAGCTCACCGGGGAGCTGTTTTTT CASSFPGLAELTGELFF
. TRBJ2-3 TRBV3-1 many TGTGCCAGCAGCCAAGAACCCACGGGTACGCAGTATTTT CASSQEPTGTQYF
TRBD2 TRBJ2-1 TRBV9 many TGTGCCAGCAGCGTTGGGGCGGGGGTCTACAATGAGCAGTTCTTC CASSVGAGVYNEQFF
TRBD1 TRBJ1-5 TRBV12-3/TRBV12-4 few TGTGCCAGCAGTCGCGGACAGGGGGTTGGGCAGCCCCAGCATTTT CASSRGQGVGQPQHF
. TRBJ1-6 TRBV5-1 few TGCGCCAGCAGCTGGGGGGCTGGGGGAAGCGATAATTCACCCCTCCACTTT CASSWGAGGSDNSPLHF
TRBD2 TRBJ2-7 TRBV12-3/TRBV12-4 many TGTGCCAGCAGTCAGACTAGCGGGAGGTTTTACGAGCAGTACTTC CASSQTSGRFYEQYF
TRBD1 TRBJ2-7 TRBV13 . TGTGCCAGCAGCTCAACGGACAGGGGAACCTACGAGCAGTACTTC CASSSTDRGTYEQYF
TRBD2 TRBJ2-1 TRBV5-4 . TGTGCCAGCAGCTTGCGCCGGACTAGCGGGGTGAGCTCCTACAATGAGCAGTTCTTC CASSLRRTSGVSSYNEQFF
TRBD2 TRBJ2-1 TRBV6-1 many TGTGCCAGCAGTGTCGAGCGGGAAAGCTCCTACAATGAGCAGTTCTTC CASSVERESSYNEQFF
. TRBJ1-1 TRBV28 many TGTGCCAGCAGTTCCCATATCGGGGGGACGGAGAACACTGAAGCTTTCTTT CASSSHIGGTENTEAFF
TRBD2 TRBJ2-6 TRBV5-6 . TGTGCCAGCAGCCGGCAGAGCGGGAGAACTGGGGCCAACGTCCTGACTTTC CASSRQSGRTGANVLTF
. TRBJ1-5 TRBV2 many TGTGCCAGCAGTCCTGGGGGGGGGACGGGCAATCAGCCCCAGCATTTT CASSPGGGTGNQPQHF
. TRBJ2-1 TRBV9 . TGTGCCAGCAGCCCTGGACCGGCCTCCTACAATGAGCAGTTCTTC CASSPGPASYNEQFF
. TRBJ2-7 TRBV11-2 many TGTGCCAGCAGCTTAGATCCTCCAGGGGCCTACGAGCAGTACTTC CASSLDPPGAYEQYF
. TRBJ2-1 TRBV30 . TGTGCCTGGAGTGGAAGTTTTTATGAGCAGTTCTTC CAWSGSFYEQFF
. TRBJ1-5 TRBV7-6 many TGTGCCAGCAGCCCCGGGGCATGGGGTAGCAATCAGCCCCAGCATTTT CASSPGAWGSNQPQHF
TRBD1 TRBJ2-2 TRBV5-4 . TGTGCCACCGTAACAGGGGGCGGCACCGGGGAGCTGTTTTTT CATVTGGGTGELFF
. TRBJ1-5 TRBV24-1 . TGTGCCACCAGTGATTCCGGGGGCAGGGCTGGCAATCAGCCCCAGCATTTT CATSDSGGRAGNQPQHF
. TRBJ1-4 TRBV20-1 many TGCAGTGCTCCCTCCGGTCGTGAAAAACTGTTTTTT CSAPSGREKLFF
. TRBJ1-2 TRBV19 . TGTGCCAGTAGTATCTCTGGCGACTATGGCTACACCTTC CASSISGDYGYTF
. TRBJ2-7 TRBV28 many TGTGCCAGCAGTTATCAGGGTTCCCACGAGCAGTACTTC CASSYQGSHEQYF
TRBD1 TRBJ2-5 TRBV27 many TGTGCCAGCATCTTAGGGGCACAGGGGGCGGACTACAACCAAGAGACCCAGTACTTC CASILGAQGADYNQETQYF
. TRBJ1-4 TRBV12-3/TRBV12-4 many TGTGCCAGCAGCCTTTCGGGACTCCAGAATGAAAAACTGTTTTTT CASSLSGLQNEKLFF
. TRBJ1-3 TRBV3-1 . TGTGCCAGCACCCAGTGGGGGGAGGCTGGAAACACCATATATTTT CASTQWGEAGNTIYF
. TRBJ2-5 TRBV5-1 . TGCGCCAGCAGCTTACGAGGCACAGTCGTTGAGACCCAGTACTTC CASSLRGTVVETQYF
TRBD1 TRBJ1-1 TRBV10-1 many TGCGCCAGCAGGGGACAGGGGGCGGCGGAAGCTTTCTTT CASRGQGAAEAFF
TRBD1 TRBJ2-3 TRBV20-1 many TGCAGTGCTAGAGTGAACAGGGGGCAGGCAGATACGCAGTATTTT CSARVNRGQADTQYF
TRBD1 TRBJ2-1 TRBV30 . TGTGCCTGGAGTAGGACAGGGGTTGAGCAGTTCTTC CAWSRTGVEQFF
. TRBJ2-3 TRBV27 many TGTGCCAGCAGGCTCGCAGGGCCCCGCGATACGCAGTATTTT CASRLAGPRDTQYF
TRBD1 TRBJ1-2 TRBV12-3/TRBV12-4 . TGTGCCAGCAGCCCTGTCCATCAGGGGGAAGGCTACACCTTC CASSPVHQGEGYTF